A single sample gave rise to the 20 T cell receptor beta chains below, sequenced in a study of CD8 T cells in Susac syndrome. The RNA input was roughly 0.45 to 1 ug, and it was reverse transcribed with random hexamers. TCRdb fed the immunoSEQ multiplex PCR reads into MiXCR, producing one record per CDR3 protein. The table records 75,000 to 95,000 distinct CDR3 sequences, more than 85% of them present only once. Material for sequencing was CD8+ T cells from PBMCs. The receptors stem from a human donor with multiple sclerosis.

This chain links TRBV7-2 with TRBJ1-1; tentatively, D is TRBD1 (6 bases). The V gene's germline CDR1 is SGHTA and CDR2 FQGNSA. The germline V and J ends were trimmed by 1 base and 7 bases, with 10 bases remaining between them. The CDR3 totals 13 residues. The CDR3 nucleotides are TGTGCCAGCAGCTTAGGGGGGCTCCTTGAAGCTTTCTTT. The encoded protein is CASSLGGLLEAFF.

The chain joins TRBV12-3 or TRBV12-4 to TRBJ2-1; TRBD2 might be the D (6 bases). The CDR3 has 13 amino acids. Trimming shortened V by 8 bases and J by 8 bases, and 16 bases separated the two germline ends. The CDR3 sequence is CASLLLGGDEQFF. The CDR3 nucleotides read TGTGCCAGCCTCTTGTTGGGGGGAGATGAGCAGTTCTTC.

This clonotype was seen only a few times. The J gene is TRBJ2-2, the V gene TRBV6-1; weak D call: TRBD2 (6 bases). Per germline, CDR1 MNHNS and CDR2 SASEGT. The V end was cut by 6 bases, the J end by 7 bases, with 15 bases between. This CDR3 is built from 14 residues. CDR3 loop: CASSPLKEGGELFF. In nucleotides, the CDR3 is TGTGCCAGCAGCCCCCTAAAGGAGGGCGGGGAGCTGTTTTTT.

This chain joins TRBV30 and TRBJ2-3, with unresolved D. Germline CDR1 is GTSNPN and CDR2 is SVGIG (reference sequence). V lost 2 bases and J 2 bases, leaving 14 bases between the germline ends. There are 15 residues in the CDR3. The CDR3 nucleotides are TGTGCCTGGAGTCTGAGTAGCTTTGACACAGATACGCAGTATTTT. This codes for CAWSLSSFDTDTQYF.

The chain joins TRBV18 to TRBJ2-1; 7 nucleotides line up with TRBD1. CDR1 KGHSH and CDR2 LQKENI come from the germline V gene. The CDR3 length is 16 residues. The J segment lost 1 base and the V segment lost 2 bases, leaving 5 bases of the junction unmatched. The CDR3 coding sequence is TGTGCCAGCTCACCATACGACAGGGCTTCCTACAATGAGCAGTTCTTC. Translation: CASSPYDRASYNEQFF. The entire variable domain, with the rest obtained from reference TRBV18 and TRBJ2-1, is as follows: NAGVMQNPRHLVRRRGQEARLRCSPMKGHSHVYWYRQLPEEGLKFMVYLQKENIIDESGMPKERFSAEFPKEGPSILRIQQVVRGDSAAYFCASSPYDRASYNEQFFGPGTRLTVL.

The chain couples TRBV6-5 to TRBJ2-1; 12 bases map to TRBD2. Germline lookup yields CDR1 MNHEY and CDR2 SVGAGI. The CDR3 has 14 amino acids. V lost 2 bases, J lost 7 bases, and 0 bases stayed unmatched. The CDR3 DNA reads as TGTGCCAGCAGTTACGGACTAGCGGGGAATGAGCAGTTCTTC. It yields the protein CASSYGLAGNEQFF.

The CDR3 DNA is TGTGCCAGCAGTGAAGCAGCGTCATTAGGGGAGGAGACCCAGTACTTC. Protein sequence: CASSEAASLGEETQYF. The chain uses TRBV2 and TRBJ2-5; D is possibly TRBD1 or TRBD2 (5 bases each). With 0 bases removed from V and 5 bases from J, the gap between germline ends came to 16 bases. This CDR3 has 16 residues. Germline V gene sequence: CDR1 SNHLY, CDR2 FYNNEI.

The chain carries TRBV6-2 or TRBV6-3 and TRBJ1-2, with D perhaps TRBD1 (5 bases). Germline CDR1 and CDR2: MNHEY and SVGEGT. Trimming stripped 10 bases from V and 8 bases from J, with 17 bases between. This CDR3 region has 12 residues. CDR3 amino acids: CATEGTAQGYTF. The CDR3 DNA follows: TGTGCCACCGAAGGGACCGCTCAGGGCTACACCTTC.

The chain recombines TRBV11-3 with TRBJ2-1; D is uncertain. This CDR3 spans 11 amino acids. The ends were cut back, 5 bases at V and 10 bases at J, with 9 bases in the middle. CDR1 SGHNT and CDR2 YENEEA come from the germline V gene. CDR3 bases: TGTGCCAGCAGCGCTGATAGCGAGCAGTTCTTC. Its translation: CASSADSEQFF.

The chain has TRBV5-4 and TRBJ2-3; 13 bases line up with TRBD2. CDR1 is SGHNT and CDR2 is YYREEE in the germline V gene (reference sequence). CDR3 length: 16 amino acids. J lost 4 bases, V lost 4 bases, and 6 bases had no gene match. The chain's CDR3 is CASSQGLAGLSDTQYF. In nucleotides, the CDR3 is TGTGCCAGCAGCCAGGGACTAGCGGGGCTTTCAGATACGCAGTATTTT.

On this clonotype itself: Given the absence of the conserved phenylalanine or tryptophan at the CDR3 end, a read error is likely. The chain employs TRBV3-1 and TRBJ2-5, with 7 bases fitting TRBD2. Losses at the gene ends were 5 bases for V and 3 bases for J; bases not matched to a gene: 9. The CDR3 consists of 15 residues. Looked up from germline, CDR1 is LGHDT and CDR2 is YNNKEL (reference sequence). The CDR3 nucleotides are TGTGCCAGCAGCACCCGGACTAGATTGGAAGAGACCCAGTACCTC. It encodes CASSTRTRLEETQYL.

The chain carries TRBV20-1 and TRBJ2-7; weak D call: TRBD1 (5 bases). Per germline, CDR1 DFQATT and CDR2 SNEGSKA (reference sequence). The V and J ends lost 6 bases and 6 bases respectively, with 12 bases between them. This CDR3 has 11 residues. The CDR3 sequence is CSALVGAEQYF. For the CDR3, the DNA is TGCAGTGCCCTAGTAGGGGCCGAGCAGTACTTC.

The V and J genes are TRBV15 and TRBJ1-3, with D perhaps TRBD1 (6 bases). Trimming removed 0 bases from V and 3 bases from J, with 12 bases in between. Germline V gene sequence: CDR1 LNHNV, CDR2 YYDKDF (reference sequence). This CDR3 region has 16 residues. The CDR3 DNA reads TGTGCCACCAGCAGAGACCAACAGGGAGATGGAAACACCATATATTTT. Amino acids: CATSRDQQGDGNTIYF.

V and J are TRBV7-6 and TRBJ1-1; 8 bases align to TRBD1. The CDR3 extends over 15 amino acids. The ends lost 2 bases at V and 5 bases at J; junction bases unmatched: 7. The V gene's germline CDR1 is SGHVS and CDR2 FNYEAQ. CDR3 sequence: CASSLPTGVGTEAFF. The CDR3 region has the DNA TGTGCCAGCAGCTTACCGACAGGGGTAGGGACTGAAGCTTTCTTT.

The rearrangement uses TRBV12-3 or TRBV12-4 and TRBJ2-2; TRBD2 matches 10 bases. J was trimmed by 6 bases and V by 7 bases; bases with no gene match: 8. The CDR3 extends over 15 amino acids. The DNA for the CDR3 is TGTGCCAGCACCTTCCTAGCGGGAGTTTCCGGGGAGCTGTTTTTT. It is translated as CASTFLAGVSGELFF.

The rearrangement joins TRBV13 to TRBJ2-7, with D possibly TRBD1 on 6 matching bases. The germline gives CDR1 PRHDT, CDR2 FYEKMQ (reference sequence). This CDR3 comprises 13 residues. The ends were cut back, 5 bases at V and 2 bases at J, with 10 bases in the middle. The CDR3 protein is CASSPRGTYEQYF. CDR3 in DNA: TGTGCCAGCAGCCCAAGGGGGACCTACGAGCAGTACTTC.

The gene calls are TRBV7-3 and TRBJ2-1, with 9 bases lining up with TRBD1. Germline CDR1 SGHTA, CDR2 FQGTGA. The V segment lost 4 bases and the J segment 4 bases; nucleotides outside the gene matches: 5. There are 15 residues in the CDR3. The CDR3 sequence: CASSSRQGGYNEQFF. For the CDR3, the DNA is TGTGCCAGCAGCTCTAGACAGGGGGGTTACAATGAGCAGTTCTTC.

V usage is TRBV10-3 and J usage is TRBJ2-7; the D gene could be TRBD1 or TRBD2 (5 bases each). The CDR3 has 15 residues. Germline V CDR1 and CDR2: ENHRY, SYGVKD. The ends were cut back, 3 bases at V and 6 bases at J, with 18 bases in the middle. The CDR3 spells CAISDRVEQEGEQYF. CDR3 coding DNA: TGTGCCATCAGTGACAGGGTTGAACAAGAGGGCGAGCAGTACTTC.

The chain couples TRBV6-1 to TRBJ1-1; D unclear. Trimming pared 3 bases from V and 0 bases from J, leaving 11 bases between. CDR3 length: 15 amino acids. Germline V CDR1 and CDR2: MNHNS, SASEGT. This CDR3 is CASSDRRVLNTEAFF. The CDR3 region has the DNA TGTGCCAGCAGTGACAGGAGGGTATTGAACACTGAAGCTTTCTTT.

This chain uses TRBV2 with TRBJ2-7; possibly TRBD1 or TRBD2 for D (5 bases each). Germline V CDR1 and CDR2: SNHLY, FYNNEI. V was cut by 8 bases and J by 0 bases, with 20 bases left in between. The CDR3 spans 16 residues. The CDR3 nucleotides read TGTGCCAGCGCCAGACCGGGACGCGAAAGCTCCTACGAGCAGTACTTC. Its translation is CASARPGRESSYEQYF. The full variable domain, completed using reference TRBV2 and TRBJ2-7, is EPEVTQTPSHQVTQMGQEVILRCVPISNHLYFYWYRQILGQKVEFLVSFYNNEISEKSEIFDDQFSVERPDGSNFTLKIRSTKLEDSAMYFCASARPGRESSYEQYFGPGTRLTVT.